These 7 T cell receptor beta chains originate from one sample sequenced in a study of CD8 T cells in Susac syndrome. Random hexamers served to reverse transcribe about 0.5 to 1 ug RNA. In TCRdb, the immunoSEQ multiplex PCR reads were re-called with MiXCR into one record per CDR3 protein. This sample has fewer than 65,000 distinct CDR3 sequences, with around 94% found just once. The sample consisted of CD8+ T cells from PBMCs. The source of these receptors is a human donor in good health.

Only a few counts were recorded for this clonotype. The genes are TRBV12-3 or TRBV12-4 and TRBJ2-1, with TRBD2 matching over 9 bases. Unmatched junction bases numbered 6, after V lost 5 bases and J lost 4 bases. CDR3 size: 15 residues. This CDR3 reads CASSTTSGPYNEQFF. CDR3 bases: TGTGCCAGCAGTACAACTAGCGGGCCTTACAATGAGCAGTTCTTC.

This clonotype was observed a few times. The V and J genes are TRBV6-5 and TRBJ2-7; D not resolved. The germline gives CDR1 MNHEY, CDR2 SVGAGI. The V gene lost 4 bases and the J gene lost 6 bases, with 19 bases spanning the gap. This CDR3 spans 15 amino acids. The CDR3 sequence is CASSLYGPVTSEQYF. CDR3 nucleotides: TGTGCCAGCAGTTTGTATGGTCCAGTCACCTCCGAGCAGTACTTC.

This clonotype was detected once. The CDR3 DNA sequence: TGTGCCAGCAGCGTAGTGGGGGACAGGGCCCCCTACGAGCAGTACTTC. Translated, it gives CASSVVGDRAPYEQYF. V usage is TRBV9 and J usage is TRBJ2-7; TRBD1 aligns across 9 bases. This CDR3 spans 16 amino acids. After removal of 0 bases from V and 2 bases from J, the junction contained 6 bases not matched to a gene. Looked up from germline, CDR1 is SGDLS and CDR2 is YYNGEE.

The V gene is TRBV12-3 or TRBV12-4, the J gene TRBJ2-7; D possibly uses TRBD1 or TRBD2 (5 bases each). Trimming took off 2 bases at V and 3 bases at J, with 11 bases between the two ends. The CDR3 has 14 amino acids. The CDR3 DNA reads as TGTGCCAGCAGTTTAATCGGGGCCCTCTACGAGCAGTACTTC. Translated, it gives CASSLIGALYEQYF.

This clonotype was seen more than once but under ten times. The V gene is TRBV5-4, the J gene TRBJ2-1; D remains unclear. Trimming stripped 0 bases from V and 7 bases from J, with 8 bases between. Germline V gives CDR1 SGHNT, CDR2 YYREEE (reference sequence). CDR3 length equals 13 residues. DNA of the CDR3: TGTGCCAGCAGCTTGGTCGGCGGAAATGAGCAGTTCTTC. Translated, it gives CASSLVGGNEQFF. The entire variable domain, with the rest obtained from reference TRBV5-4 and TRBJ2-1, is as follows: ETGVTQSPTHLIKTRGQQVTLRCSSQSGHNTVSWYQQALGQGPQFIFQYYREEENGRGNFPPRFSGLQFPNYSSELNVNALELDDSALYLCASSLVGGNEQFFGPGTRLTVL.

CDR3 protein: CASSPKAGGYNEQFF. The CDR3 DNA follows: TGTGCCAGCAGCCCTAAGGCGGGGGGTTACAATGAGCAGTTCTTC. The genes are TRBV7-9 and TRBJ2-1; TRBD2 aligns across 8 bases. With 5 bases clipped from V and 4 bases from J, the junction kept 7 bases outside the gene matches. CDR3 length: 15 residues. Germline V gene sequence: CDR1 SEHNR, CDR2 FQNEAQ (reference sequence).

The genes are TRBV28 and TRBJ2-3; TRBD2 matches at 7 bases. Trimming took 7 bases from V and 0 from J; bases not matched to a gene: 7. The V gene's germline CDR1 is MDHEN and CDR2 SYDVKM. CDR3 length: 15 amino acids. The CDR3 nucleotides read TGTGCCAGCATCCCCAGCGGGGCTAGCACAGATACGCAGTATTTT. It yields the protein CASIPSGASTDTQYF. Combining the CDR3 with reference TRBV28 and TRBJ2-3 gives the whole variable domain DVKVTQSSRYLVKRTGEKVFLECVQDMDHENMFWYRQDPGLGLRLIYFSYDVKMKEKGDIPEGYSVSREKKERFSLILESASTNQTSMYLCASIPSGASTDTQYFGPGTRLTVL.